Included here is one T cell receptor beta chain sequence, with context. This clone has only a few counts. Its antigen specificity is not known. Nothing much larger sits one base from this clone, and base qualities are not available. Following the manufacturer's instructions, the researchers used the immunoSEQ immune profiling system to amplify TCR beta CDR3 regions via multiplex PCR. Sequencing was performed on an Illumina NextSeq system. The study's own analysis went as follows. Sequence data were processed on the immunoSEQ Analyzer platform, and clonality was calculated as the square root of Simpson's index of productive rearrangements. Similarity in V and J usage was measured by Jensen-Shannon distance, and OLGA was used to compute CDR3 generation probabilities. The researchers looked up shared CDR3 sequences in the immuneACCESS database (August 2020) and in VDJdb (December 2020). TCRdb re-hosts the immuneACCESS table, in-frame sequences only. Its copies lack some clones; in the studies checked, an unresolved V gene accounts for under half of them, and the cause for the rest is not known. V, J and clone size are those of that table, while D and trimming were read from the DNA. The sample has 25,000 to 30,000 clones on record, 90% of them singletons. The ten largest make up 0.54% of the sample.

The twin pairs came from the European Cystic Fibrosis Twin and Sibling Study Cohort, which recruited patients from more than 150 CF clinics across 14 European countries. Zygosity and CFTR genotype were verified in-house, with zygosity tested by multiplex PCR of nine short tandem repeat loci. Peripheral blood was sampled from each twin, and clinical parameters were recorded on the day of blood sampling. Genomic DNA was isolated from peripheral blood cells with phenol/chloroform and kept in TE buffer at 4 degrees C. The data derive from a study of monozygotic twins with cystic fibrosis (dated by TCRdb to about 2021). Regarding the research as a whole: Barcoded libraries were prepared from approximately 2.9 micrograms of fragmented DNA with approximately 15 PCR cycles. Twins were ranked among 980 or so cohort participants for weight-for-height and FEVPerc (FEV1 disease centile) at the day of blood sampling. To gauge how much genetics shapes V and J gene usage, the researchers compared TCR beta repertoires both within and across 16 monozygotic twin pairs who have cystic fibrosis. Data for three of the twin pairs had been reported previously in another context. The cohort comprised ten female and six male twin pairs aged roughly 2.0 to 40 years, median about 9.4 years, mostly children and adolescents. Here is what the overall study found, with its caveats: Simpson clonality was found to be generally low (median around 0.0095), suggesting a naive-dominated repertoire, although higher clonality was observed in the most severely affected patients. The greatest similarity to the co-twin was observed for V gene usage in 13 of 16 pairs and for J usage in 8 of 16 pairs, which suggested genetic constraints. Nucleotide-identical clonotype sharing was significantly higher within monozygotic CF twin pairs than between unrelated CF individuals (P = 0.000026, Mann-Whitney). Only a small cohort was studied, and no association of shared CDR3 numbers with age, concordance or disease severity was found.

Reading from cysteine to phenylalanine, the CDR3 counts 14 amino acids. The retained sequence is limited to the CDR3, 42 bases, with the frame set at the first base. CDR1 and CDR2 were assigned from the germline V gene (reference sequence) as LNHDA and SQIVND. V is reduced by 3 bases and J by 4 bases, leaving a spacing of 13 bases between them. What was sequenced was blood. This sequence originates from a girl between 2 and 10 years old with cystic fibrosis. This sequence uses TRBV19 and TRBJ2-7, with a weak D call of TRBD2 (5 bases match). The CDR3: CASSIGGPNYEQYF. The bases read TGTGCCAGTAGTATCGGAGGCCCGAATTACGAGCAGTACTTC. The CDR3 plus the reference TRBV19 and TRBJ2-7 genes for the other parts give the full variable domain: DGGITQSPKYLFRKEGQNVTLSCEQNLNHDAMYWYRQDPGQGLRLIYYSQIVNDFQKGDIAEGYSVSREKKESFPLTVTSAQKNPTAFYLCASSIGGPNYEQYFGPGTRLTVT.